These 16 T cell receptor beta chains came from one sample sequenced in a study of Tregs in tolerant kidney transplant recipients. Sequencing used immunoSEQ multiplex PCR; TCRdb keeps in-frame clones, though not all of them. Here the sample spans about 240,000 clones, around 82% being singletons. The source material was CD4+ T cells from blood. The receptor set was obtained from a human donor in good health.

This sequence joins TRBV7-9 and TRBJ1-3; D is perhaps TRBD1 (5 bases). In germline, CDR1 is SEHNR, CDR2 FQNEAQ (reference sequence). V was trimmed by 7 bases and J by 4 bases, leaving 14 bases between them. The CDR3 consists of 14 residues. The CDR3 loop is CASIPRRGGNTIYF. The CDR3 nucleotides are TGTGCCAGCATCCCCCGGCGGGGCGGAAACACCATATATTTT.

The rearrangement joins TRBV5-1 to TRBJ2-7; D unresolved. Germline CDR1 is SGHRS and CDR2 is YFSETQ. Trimming shortened V by 1 base and J by 0 bases, and 8 bases separated the two germline ends. The CDR3 length is 14 residues. CDR3 coding DNA: TGCGCCAGCAGCTTGACCTTAGGCTCCTACGAGCAGTACTTC. It encodes CASSLTLGSYEQYF.

The rearrangement links TRBV7-2 to TRBJ2-7, with 11 positions matching TRBD1. Trimming cost V 0 bases and J 13 bases; bases outside gene matches: 5. Germline loops: CDR1 SGHTA, CDR2 FQGNSA. This CDR3 region has 13 residues. The CDR3 region is CASSLAGQGAGYF. Written as DNA, the CDR3 is TGTGCCAGCAGCTTAGCAGGACAGGGGGCCGGTTACTTC.

The J gene is TRBJ2-3, the V gene TRBV18, with 14 bases lining up with TRBD2. The CDR3 is made up of 18 amino acids. The germline V gene has CDR1 KGHSH and CDR2 LQKENI. Trimming at V came to 4 bases and at J to 0 bases, leaving 6 bases not matched to a gene. For the CDR3, the DNA is TGTGCCAGCTCACACTGGACTAGCGGGAGGCCTAGCACAGATACGCAGTATTTT. It encodes CASSHWTSGRPSTDTQYF.

This clone was seen once. At one end, the junction sequence differs from germline, possibly due to a read error. The genes are TRBV25-1 and TRBJ2-7; D not certain. Germline CDR1 and CDR2: MGHDK and SYGVNS. The CDR3 totals 12 residues. The CDR3 coding sequence is TGTGCCAGCAGTGATTACGGGTTTGGTCCTGTCTTC. Protein product: CASSDYGFGPVF.

The rearrangement uses TRBV7-9 and TRBJ1-6, with 9 bases aligning to TRBD1. There are 15 residues in the CDR3. J lost 7 bases, V lost 6 bases, and 7 bases had no gene match. The germline V gene encodes CDR1 SEHNR and CDR2 FQNEAQ (reference sequence). The CDR3 protein is CASRAGTGSNSPLHF. Here the CDR3 DNA reads TGTGCCAGCAGGGCCGGGACAGGGTCCAATTCACCCCTCCACTTT.

This rearrangement joins TRBV9 to TRBJ2-1, with TRBD2 matching 11 bases. The V gene's germline CDR1 is SGDLS and CDR2 YYNGEE. This CDR3 is 15 amino acids long. V was clipped by 4 bases and J by 8 bases; unmatched bases: 8. The CDR3 sequence is CASSPRLAGRDEQFF. The CDR3 DNA reads as TGTGCCAGCAGCCCTCGACTAGCGGGAAGGGATGAGCAGTTCTTC.

This chain links TRBV2 with TRBJ2-1; no firm D call. From germline, CDR1 is SNHLY and CDR2 FYNNEI. The CDR3 is made up of 11 amino acids. Trimming took 6 bases from V and 8 from J, leaving 8 bases between them. Here the CDR3 DNA reads TGTGCCAGCAGCGTAGGCTATGAGCAGTTCTTC. It yields the protein CASSVGYEQFF.

This chain uses TRBV7-2 with TRBJ2-7; D uncertain. The CDR3 covers 14 residues. Germline CDR1 reads SGHTA; CDR2 reads FQGNSA. With 4 bases removed from V and 1 base from J, the gap between germline ends came to 11 bases. CDR3 in DNA: TGTGCCAGCAGCTCGCCGCCCCCATCCTACGAGCAGTACTTC. This gives the protein CASSSPPPSYEQYF.

This rearrangement joins TRBV4-1 to TRBJ1-1; D gene ambiguous. Germline V CDR1 and CDR2: MGHRA, YSYEKL. The CDR3 has 13 residues. Trimming took 5 bases from V and 6 from J, leaving 13 bases between them. The CDR3 reads CASSAGVLAEAFF. CDR3 DNA: TGCGCCAGCAGCGCCGGGGTTTTGGCTGAAGCTTTCTTT.

Only one count was recorded for this clone. The chain recombines TRBV5-1 with TRBJ2-2; 10 nucleotides align to TRBD2. The germline V gene has CDR1 SGHRS and CDR2 YFSETQ. J lost 5 bases, V lost 0 bases, and 4 bases had no gene match. There are 16 residues in the CDR3. The CDR3 sequence is CASSLVASGRTGELFF. The CDR3 nucleotides are TGCGCCAGCAGCTTGGTCGCTAGCGGGAGAACCGGGGAGCTGTTTTTT.

V is TRBV6-1 and J is TRBJ2-7; D gene uncertain. This CDR3 region has 14 residues. V was shortened by 5 bases and J by 2 bases, with 13 bases between the two germline ends. Germline assignment: CDR1 MNHNS and CDR2 SASEGT. The CDR3 loop is CASSYGPSPYEQYF. CDR3 DNA sequence: TGTGCCAGCAGTTATGGACCCTCTCCCTACGAGCAGTACTTC.

The chain carries TRBV6-1 and TRBJ2-3; 11 positions match TRBD1. The length of the CDR3 is 15 residues. V was clipped by 8 bases and J by 6 bases; unmatched bases: 10. The germline V gene has CDR1 MNHNS and CDR2 SASEGT. The CDR3 DNA reads as TGTGCCAGCCACATTGGACAGGGGGCGAGGGATACGCAGTATTTT. It translates to CASHIGQGARDTQYF.

The rearrangement uses TRBV2 and TRBJ2-1, with D perhaps assigned TRBD1 or TRBD2 (7 bases each). The CDR3 runs 16 residues. The germline gives CDR1 SNHLY, CDR2 FYNNEI. Deletions cut 6 bases from V and 9 bases from J, with 24 bases between. The CDR3 region is CASSDRQGGLPSEQFF. For the CDR3, the DNA is TGTGCCAGCAGCGACCGACAGGGAGGGCTCCCCTCTGAGCAGTTCTTC.

The chain links TRBV6-1 to TRBJ1-5; D is possibly TRBD1 (5 bases). CDR3 length equals 14 residues. V lost 10 bases and J lost 1, with 14 bases in between. The germline V gene encodes CDR1 MNHNS and CDR2 SASEGT. The CDR3 DNA reads as TGTGCCACCACCGCGGGGCTGAGCAATCAGCCCCAGCATTTT. Amino acid sequence: CATTAGLSNQPQHF.

The chain is built from TRBV7-9 and TRBJ1-2; 9 bases line up with TRBD1. Germline V CDR1 and CDR2: SEHNR, FQNEAQ (reference sequence). The V and J ends lost 5 bases and 4 bases, in that order; junction bases with no gene match: 11. This CDR3 comprises 16 residues. CDR3 bases: TGTGCCAGCAGCATCCCCCCGGGACAGGGAGGCTATGGCTACACCTTC. Residues: CASSIPPGQGGYGYTF. The full variable domain, with the rest looked up from reference TRBV7-9 and TRBJ1-2, is DTGVSQNPRHKITKRGQNVTFRCDPISEHNRLYWYRQTLGQGPEFLTYFQNEAQLEKSRLLSDRFSAERPKGSFSTLEIQRTEQGDSAMYLCASSIPPGQGGYGYTFGSGTRLTVV.